This passage covers 5 T cell receptor beta chains from one sample sequenced in a study of T cell responses to AZD1222 COVID-19 vaccine. Sequencing used immunoSEQ multiplex PCR; TCRdb keeps in-frame clones, though not all of them. Of tens of thousands of clones in the sample, just over 85% were seen once. Sequencing was performed on peripheral blood, taken on day 0 of MenACWY control vaccination. The receptors stem from an adult in good health.

The chain couples TRBV7-9 to TRBJ2-2, with TRBD1 identical over 7 bases. The CDR3 extends over 13 amino acids. The ends lost 5 bases at V and 8 bases at J; junction bases unmatched: 5. CDR1 and CDR2 (germline): SEHNR, FQNEAQ (reference sequence). CDR3 sequence: CASSQQGLGELFF. The CDR3 DNA reads as TGTGCCAGCAGCCAACAGGGGTTAGGGGAGCTGTTTTTT.

The V call is TRBV6-2 or TRBV6-3, the J call TRBJ1-1; D perhaps matches TRBD1 (6 bases). Trimming cost V 2 bases and J 5 bases, with 9 bases left between them. Per germline, CDR1 MNHEY and CDR2 SVGEGT. CDR3 length equals 13 residues. The CDR3 sequence: CASSYLRGTEAFF. In nucleotides, the CDR3 is TGTGCCAGCAGTTACCTTAGGGGGACTGAAGCTTTCTTT.

The chain combines TRBV7-3 with TRBJ2-7, with D maybe TRBD1 (6 bases). The CDR3 sequence is 14 residues long. V lost 2 bases and J 1 base, leaving 9 bases between the germline ends. Germline CDR1 SGHTA, CDR2 FQGTGA. CDR3 bases: TGTGCCAGCAGCTTAGTTGGACAGTCCTACGAGCAGTACTTC. Its translation is CASSLVGQSYEQYF.

The rearrangement uses TRBV7-2 and TRBJ1-2; D gene uncertain. The CDR3 contains 16 residues. The V and J ends lost 5 bases and 4 bases respectively, with 20 bases between them. Germline CDR1 SGHTA, CDR2 FQGNSA. CDR3 nucleotide sequence: TGTGCCAGCAGCGAACAAGCGTCCCTGCTTGGCTATGGCTACACCTTC. Protein sequence: CASSEQASLLGYGYTF. Full variable domain (missing parts from reference TRBV7-2 and TRBJ1-2): GAGVSQSPSNKVTEKGKDVELRCDPISGHTALYWYRQSLGQGLEFLIYFQGNSAPDKSGLPSDRFSAERTGGSVSTLTIQRTQQEDSAVYLCASSEQASLLGYGYTFGSGTRLTVV.

This chain links TRBV7-9 with TRBJ1-1, with TRBD1 matching 9 bases. The CDR3 spans 14 residues. After removal of 4 bases from V and 6 bases from J, the junction contained 6 bases not matched to a gene. The germline CDR1 and CDR2 sequences are SEHNR and FQNEAQ (reference sequence). CDR3 loop: CASSSDRGGPEAFF. In DNA form, the CDR3 reads TGTGCCAGCAGCTCGGACAGGGGTGGTCCTGAAGCTTTCTTT.